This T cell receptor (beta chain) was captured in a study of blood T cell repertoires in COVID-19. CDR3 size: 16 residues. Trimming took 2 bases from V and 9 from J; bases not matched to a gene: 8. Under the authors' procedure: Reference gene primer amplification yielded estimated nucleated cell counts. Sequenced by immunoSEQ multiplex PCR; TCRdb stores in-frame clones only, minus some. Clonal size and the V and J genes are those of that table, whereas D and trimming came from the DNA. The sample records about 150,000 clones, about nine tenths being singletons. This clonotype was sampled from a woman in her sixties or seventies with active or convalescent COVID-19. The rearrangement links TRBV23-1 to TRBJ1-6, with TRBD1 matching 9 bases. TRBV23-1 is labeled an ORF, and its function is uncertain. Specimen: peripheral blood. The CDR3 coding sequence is TGCGCCAGCAGTCAACCGGGACAGGGAAGGGGTTCACCCCTCCACTTT. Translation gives CASSQPGQGRGSPLHF.